This TCR beta chain was sequenced for a study of blood T cell repertoires in COVID-19 (dated by TCRdb to about 2020). Concerning the study at large: The collaborator samples originated in the United States, Italy and Spain and spanned the acute and convalescent phases of COVID-19. The material from the prospective study consisted of cDNA or gDNA derived from T cells, B-cell-depleted T cells, or PBMCs. The dataset comprised deeply sampled blood TCRbeta repertoires from subjects exposed to, actively infected with, or recovered from COVID-19. The repertoires were released in a freely available public database intended as a resource for research on the immune response to SARS-CoV-2. The samples were drawn from two sources: the first 160 participants of the ongoing ImmuneRACE study, and about 1,300 subjects contributed by 6 global collaborators. A de-identified subject ID, COVID-19 status, age in years and sex were almost always included in the sample metadata. Where available, HLA class I and class II types were obtained from metadata supplied by the sample provider rather than from assay-based typing.

From its cysteine to its phenylalanine, the CDR3 spans 16 amino acids. CDR3 DNA only is kept here, 48 bases in frame from base 1. Unmatched junction bases come to 9, with V trimmed by 8 bases and J by 2 bases. According to the germline V gene, CDR1 reads LGHNA and CDR2 reads YNFKEQ. One collaborating source in Seattle enrolled patients during active infection and followed them longitudinally through the course of disease. Collaborating institutions collected whole blood in K2EDTA tubes following their own protocols. For TCRbeta analysis, collaborators shipped samples as frozen whole blood, isolated PBMCs, or DNA extracted from either of those sample types. TCRbeta CDR3 regions were amplified from genomic DNA using the immunoSEQ Assay, a bias-controlled multiplex PCR. From the authors' description of their analysis: Nucleated cell counts per sample were estimated from amplification of reference gene primers within the assay. To quantify the absolute abundance of each unique TCRbeta CDR3 rearrangement, sequence reads were collapsed and filtered. For each sample, productive Simpson clonality was calculated as the square root of Simpson's diversity index over productive rearrangements. Here the immuneACCESS table is served through TCRdb, limited to in-frame sequences with V and J called. Missing clones are a known gap in these copies; in checked studies unresolved V genes cover under half, and the rest lacks a known reason. D and trimming were read from the DNA, whereas the V and J calls and clone size are those reported in that table. This sample holds 95,000 to 150,000 clones; around 90% were observed only once. 3.8% of the sample rests with the top ten.

As concerns this clone: Which antigen it targets is not known. No clone much larger than this one lies a single base away; base qualities are absent.

The full study reports these points: The amount of clinical and demographic metadata varied by source and participant and was provided uncurated.

Specimen: peripheral blood. The receptor was isolated from a woman aged 55-69 years with COVID-19, enrolled during active disease. Rearrangement joined TRBV4-2 to TRBJ2-3, with TRBD2 matching 11 junction bases. The sequenced DNA is TGTGCCAGCCAACTTCTAGCGGGGGGACTCACAGATACGCAGTATTTT. This encodes CASQLLAGGLTDTQYF.